These T cell receptor beta chains were read from a single sample in a study of blood T cells in healthy people across ages. One entry per CDR3 protein, called by TCRdb with MiXCR from the 5' RACE reads. This table has around 1.5 million distinct CDR3 sequences, roughly 60% appearing once. The sequenced material came from blood. Receptors originate from a man aged 18 to 29 in good health. CDR3s include the opening cysteine and the closing phenylalanine or tryptophan. The order of the fields is J gene, D gene, V gene, clone size, CDR3 protein, CDR3 DNA. The D gene is left open where the match is weak. Size is omitted from some rows. Given values are once, few, many or a class for expanded clones.

j_gene: TRBJ2-3
d_gene: TRBD1
v_gene: TRBV5-6
abundance: NA
CDR3aa: CASSLPGQTSTDTQYF
CDR3nt: TGTGCCAGCAGTCTACCGGGACAGACTAGCACAGATACGCAGTATTTT

j_gene: TRBJ2-1
d_gene: NA
v_gene: TRBV29-1
abundance: NA
CDR3aa: CSTPWYNEQFF
CDR3nt: TGCAGCACCCCCTGGTACAATGAGCAGTTCTTC

j_gene: TRBJ1-2
d_gene: NA
v_gene: TRBV12-3/TRBV12-4
abundance: NA
CDR3aa: CASAWRAGYTF
CDR3nt: TGTGCCAGCGCCTGGCGAGCTGGCTACACCTTC

j_gene: TRBJ1-5
d_gene: NA
v_gene: TRBV29-1
abundance: NA
CDR3aa: CSVQQNDQPQHF
CDR3nt: TGCAGCGTTCAACAGAACGATCAGCCCCAGCATTTT

j_gene: TRBJ2-7
d_gene: NA
v_gene: TRBV4-3
abundance: few
CDR3aa: CASSQDFLSSYEQYF
CDR3nt: TGCGCCAGCAGCCAAGATTTCCTCAGCTCCTACGAGCAGTACTTC

j_gene: TRBJ2-2
d_gene: NA
v_gene: TRBV20-1
abundance: few
CDR3aa: CSARAALTGELFF
CDR3nt: TGCAGTGCTAGAGCGGCTCTCACCGGGGAGCTGTTTTTT

j_gene: TRBJ2-7
d_gene: NA
v_gene: TRBV2
abundance: NA
CDR3aa: CASKNVDSSYEQYF
CDR3nt: TGTGCCAGCAAAAACGTAGATTCCTCCTACGAGCAGTACTTC

j_gene: TRBJ2-5
d_gene: NA
v_gene: TRBV20-1
abundance: NA
CDR3aa: CSVSPRRRETQYF
CDR3nt: TGCAGTGTCAGCCCTAGGCGGCGAGAGACCCAGTACTTC

j_gene: TRBJ1-2
d_gene: NA
v_gene: TRBV4-3
abundance: NA
CDR3aa: CASRNRGPSSYGYTF
CDR3nt: TGCGCCAGCAGGAACAGAGGCCCTTCCTCCTATGGCTACACCTTC

j_gene: TRBJ2-5
d_gene: NA
v_gene: TRBV20-1
abundance: NA
CDR3aa: CSAESQETQYF
CDR3nt: TGCAGTGCTGAGTCCCAAGAGACCCAGTACTTC

j_gene: TRBJ2-2
d_gene: NA
v_gene: TRBV6-2/TRBV6-3
abundance: few
CDR3aa: CASSEYASGELFF
CDR3nt: TGTGCCAGCAGCGAGTACGCCAGCGGGGAGCTGTTTTTT